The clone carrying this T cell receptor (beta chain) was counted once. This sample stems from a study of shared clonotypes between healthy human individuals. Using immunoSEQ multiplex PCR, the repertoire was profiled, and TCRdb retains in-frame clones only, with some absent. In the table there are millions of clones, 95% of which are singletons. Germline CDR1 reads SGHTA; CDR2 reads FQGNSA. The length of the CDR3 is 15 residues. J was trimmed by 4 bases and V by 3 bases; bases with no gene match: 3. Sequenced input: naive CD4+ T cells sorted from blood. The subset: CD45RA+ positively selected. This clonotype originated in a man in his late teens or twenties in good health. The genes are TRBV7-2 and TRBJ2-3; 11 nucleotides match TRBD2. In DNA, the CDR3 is TGTGCCAGCAGCTTTAGCGGGAGGGCGTCAGATACGCAGTATTTT. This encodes CASSFSGRASDTQYF.